Here is one T cell receptor beta chain with its context. Its specificity is unknown. The data are from a study of T cell responses to AZD1222 COVID-19 vaccine. For the study at large: Timing groups of about 4 and about 12 weeks for second doses were pooled. Study-level points and caveats: Two AZD1222 doses significantly raised spike-specific TCR breadth and depth over controls. Mostly white British, mostly female donors; authors suggested clonal diversity may be underestimated.

TCRdb's table, derived via immunoSEQ multiplex PCR, lists solely in-frame clones and lacks some. The sample lists 110,000 to 150,000 clones, around 90% seen once, with around 1.7% in the top ten. This TCR was sampled from an adult in good health. Source: peripheral blood, taken on day 0 of AZD1222 vaccination.

The CDR3: CASSDRVGTEAFF. The CDR3 coding sequence is TGTGCCAGCAGCGACAGGGTTGGCACTGAAGCTTTCTTT. This sequence joins TRBV27 and TRBJ1-1; TRBD1 matches 7 bases. The length of the CDR3 is 13 residues. V gave up 6 bases and J gave up 4 bases; unmatched junction bases: 5. Per germline, CDR1 MNHEY and CDR2 SMNVEV (reference sequence).